One and the same sample provided the 10 T cell receptor beta chains below, sequenced in a study of beta chain features in type 1 diabetes. What these receptors recognize is not known. Expressed TCRB transcripts were sequenced after all isolated RNA was converted to cDNA. The protocol was immunoSEQ multiplex PCR, while the TCRdb copy is restricted to in-frame clones and leaves out a portion. The sample contains some 150,000 clones, 10% to 15% of which appear only once. Broader study findings: Shortening that was moderate but significant affected the TCRB CDR3s of Type 1 diabetes patients in all four CD4+ subsets.

Material for sequencing was central memory CD4+ T cells from blood. The receptors originated from a man in his late teens or twenties with type 1 diabetes.

This sequence joins TRBV18 and TRBJ1-4; TRBD1 matches at 11 bases. The CDR3 extends over 16 amino acids. Germline CDR1 KGHSH, CDR2 LQKENI. V was clipped by 1 base and J by 7 bases; unmatched bases: 5. The CDR3 loop is CASSPLNGQGAEKLFF. DNA of the CDR3: TGTGCCAGCTCACCACTGAACGGACAGGGGGCTGAAAAACTGTTTTTT.

This clone has more than one count but fewer than ten. Distinct nucleotide sequences in the sample also encode this CDR3. V usage is TRBV20-1 and J usage is TRBJ1-2; D uncertain. This CDR3 spans 10 amino acids. With 4 bases removed from V and 8 bases from J, the gap between germline ends came to 8 bases. The germline V gene has CDR1 DFQATT and CDR2 SNEGSKA (reference sequence). The CDR3 nucleotides read TGCAGTGCTACCCCGGGAGGCTACACCTTC. This translates into CSATPGGYTF.

CDR3 amino acids: CASSLRQDGTQYF. The CDR3 DNA sequence: TGTGCCAGCAGCTTGCGTCAGGACGGGACCCAGTACTTC. The chain links TRBV7-9 to TRBJ2-5; D gene uncertain. The CDR3 spans 13 residues. Germline V lookup: CDR1 SEHNR, CDR2 FQNEAQ (reference sequence). With 3 bases removed from V and 7 bases from J, the gap between germline ends came to 12 bases.

V gene TRBV15 combines with J gene TRBJ1-5; D perhaps matches TRBD1 (6 bases). This CDR3 has 17 residues. V was cut by 0 bases and J by 10 bases, with 22 bases left in between. Germline CDR1 is LNHNV and CDR2 is YYDKDF (reference sequence). The CDR3 protein is CATSRDFGGAEGIPQHF. CDR3 DNA sequence: TGTGCCACCAGCAGAGATTTCGGGGGGGCGGAAGGTATTCCCCAGCATTTT.

This clone appeared many times. V usage is TRBV15 and J usage is TRBJ1-4, with 7 bases identical to TRBD1. V was pared by 5 bases and J by 4 bases, with 4 bases of the junction left unmatched. Germline CDR1 LNHNV, CDR2 YYDKDF (reference sequence). This CDR3 comprises 14 residues. DNA for the CDR3: TGTGCCACCAGCGCATGGGACAGTAATGAAAAACTGTTTTTT. Translating it yields CATSAWDSNEKLFF.

This clone was picked up a small number of times. The rearrangement uses TRBV7-8 and TRBJ1-5; D is undetermined. V lost 2 bases and J lost 5, with 10 bases in between. There are 14 residues in the CDR3. Germline V gives CDR1 SGHVS, CDR2 FQNEAQ. This CDR3 reads CASSLSQWDQPQHF. CDR3 nucleotide sequence: TGTGCCAGCAGCTTAAGTCAGTGGGATCAGCCCCAGCATTTT.

This clone was found a few times. The rearrangement links TRBV30 to TRBJ1-2, with D possibly TRBD1 on 6 matching bases. The V and J ends lost 7 bases and 10 bases respectively, with 10 bases between them. The CDR3 has 9 residues. The V gene's germline CDR1 is GTSNPN and CDR2 SVGIG (reference sequence). CDR3 region: CAFDRPYTF. In DNA form, the CDR3 reads TGTGCCTTTGACAGGCCCTACACCTTC. The full variable domain, in which reference TRBV30 and TRBJ1-2 provide the parts outside the CDR3, is SQTIHQWPATLVQPVGSPLSLECTVEGTSNPNLYWYRQAAGRGLQLLFYSVGIGQISSEVPQNLSASRPQDRQFILSSKKLLLSDSGFYLCAFDRPYTFGSGTRLTVV.

This clone was observed a few times. The chain couples TRBV25-1 to TRBJ2-3; D remains ambiguous. The germline V and J ends were trimmed by 1 base and 4 bases, with 18 bases remaining between them. The CDR3 has 17 residues. The germline gives CDR1 MGHDK, CDR2 SYGVNS. CDR3 amino acids: CASSEFLRAEGPDTQYF. The CDR3 nucleotides are TGTGCCAGCAGTGAATTCTTAAGGGCAGAAGGGCCAGATACGCAGTATTTT.

This clone has only a few counts. This chain uses TRBV20-1 with TRBJ1-1; no reliable D call. The germline CDR1 and CDR2 sequences are DFQATT and SNEGSKA (reference sequence). CDR3 length equals 8 residues. The V and J ends lost 7 bases and 7 bases respectively, with 4 bases between them. The CDR3 sequence: CSGHEAFF. Here the CDR3 DNA reads TGCAGTGGCCATGAAGCTTTCTTT.

The chain recombines TRBV30 with TRBJ1-3; D is ambiguous. The CDR3 is 14 amino acids. With 3 bases removed from V and 1 base from J, the gap between germline ends came to 10 bases. The germline CDR1 and CDR2 sequences are GTSNPN and SVGIG (reference sequence). CDR3 sequence reads: CAWRRTDSGNTIYF. The CDR3 DNA is TGTGCCTGGAGGAGGACCGATTCTGGAAACACCATATATTTT.